One TCR beta chain is described in this entry. The length of the CDR3 is 14 residues. Germline CDR1 and CDR2: SGHRS and YFSETQ. The V end was cut by 1 base, the J end by 0 bases, with 7 bases between. Libraries were prepared by immunoSEQ multiplex PCR; TCRdb keeps only in-frame clonotypes and omits some of them. The data contain approximately 68,000 clones, approximately 85% of them singletons. The sample comes from a study of blood T cell repertoires in COVID-19. Sequencing input: peripheral blood. The source is a woman older than 75 with active or convalescent COVID-19. V gene TRBV5-1 combines with J gene TRBJ1-1; no reliable D call. This CDR3 reads CASSLRSMNTEAFF. DNA for the CDR3: TGCGCCAGCAGCTTGCGGAGTATGAACACTGAAGCTTTCTTT.